This TCR beta chain was found in a study of cytotoxic CD8 clonotypes in ibrutinib-treated CLL. Study-level background: Productive templates per sample averaged nearly 260,000; productive rearrangements, approximately 96,000.

Depths of 1 in 200,000 to 1 in 1 million T cells were the sequencing target. The table came from immunoSEQ multiplex PCR; TCRdb's copy has only in-frame clones and leaves some out. This table has 30,000 to 40,000 clones, over 55% appearing once. V lost 7 bases to trimming and J lost 10 bases, with 14 bases between them. The CDR3 contains 13 residues. Looked up from germline, CDR1 is SNHLY and CDR2 is FYNNEI. Study-level results: Shared public clonotypes were rare, and on treatment they either got smaller or stayed the same.

Comments on this clone: Antigen specificity is unknown.

The clonotype comes from a human donor with chronic lymphocytic leukemia. Sequences were derived from PBMCs, sampled at disease progression, from a patient treated with ibrutinib. The genes are TRBV2 and TRBJ1-6; D gene unclear. As DNA, the CDR3 is TGTGCCAGCAACGGTGGGGTAGGATCACCCCTCCACTTT. Protein product: CASNGGVGSPLHF.